The clone carrying this T cell receptor (beta chain) was recorded only once. The antigen is not known. Exclusions: uncontrolled infection, other autoimmune disease, pregnancy, lactation. The investigators amplified TCR beta CDR3 regions from RNA transcripts. HTBI primers were the set used in a first-round RT-PCR of the TCR CDR3. TCRdb re-called the multiplex PCR reads through MiXCR, storing one row per CDR3 protein. The sample yields more than 500,000 distinct CDR3 sequences, 15% to 20% seen once. The sample originates from a study of T cells in Graves' hyperthyroidism and ophthalmopathy. As for the study in general: Peripheral blood was taken when the disease was first diagnosed, before any treatment began. Study-level points and caveats: Ophthalmopathy, as predicted by the model, came a median roughly 6.3 months after the prediction. From stable hyperthyroidism, ophthalmopathy was separated by a 13 V-J model.

The CDR3 covers 13 residues. V dropped 5 bases and J dropped 10 bases, with 17 bases sitting between them. The V call is TRBV12-3 or TRBV12-4, the J call TRBJ1-1, with D maybe TRBD1 (6 bases). Sequenced sample: blood. The origin of this receptor is a woman in her twenties or thirties with Graves' hyperthyroidism. Here the CDR3 reads CASSIRQEARAFF. In DNA form, the CDR3 reads TGTGCCAGCAGTATAAGACAGGAGGCTAGAGCTTTCTTT.